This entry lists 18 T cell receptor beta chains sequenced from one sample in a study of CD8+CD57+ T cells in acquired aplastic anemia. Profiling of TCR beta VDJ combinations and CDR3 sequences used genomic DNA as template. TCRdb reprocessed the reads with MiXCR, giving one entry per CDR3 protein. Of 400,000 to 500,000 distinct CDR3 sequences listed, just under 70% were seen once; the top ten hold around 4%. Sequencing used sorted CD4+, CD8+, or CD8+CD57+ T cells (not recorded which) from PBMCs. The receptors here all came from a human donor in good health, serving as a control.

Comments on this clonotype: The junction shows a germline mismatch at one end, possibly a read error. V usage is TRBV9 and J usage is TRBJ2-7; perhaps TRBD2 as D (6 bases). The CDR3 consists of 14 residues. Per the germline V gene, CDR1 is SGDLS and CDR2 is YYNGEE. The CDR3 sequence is CASSVSGGSYNQHF. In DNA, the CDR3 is TGTGCCAGCAGCGTTAGCGGCGGCTCCTACAATCAGCACTTC. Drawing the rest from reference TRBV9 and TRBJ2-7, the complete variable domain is DSGVTQTPKHLITATGQRVTLRCSPRSGDLSVYWYQQSLDQGLQFLIQYYNGEERAKGNILERFSAQQFPDLHSELNLSSLELGDSALYFCASSVSGGSYNQHFGPGTRLTVT.

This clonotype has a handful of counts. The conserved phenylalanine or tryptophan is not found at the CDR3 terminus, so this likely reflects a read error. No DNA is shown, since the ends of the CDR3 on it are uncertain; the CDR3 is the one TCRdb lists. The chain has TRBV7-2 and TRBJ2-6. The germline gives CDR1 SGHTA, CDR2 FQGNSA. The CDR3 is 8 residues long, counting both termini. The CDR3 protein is CASSTGTS.

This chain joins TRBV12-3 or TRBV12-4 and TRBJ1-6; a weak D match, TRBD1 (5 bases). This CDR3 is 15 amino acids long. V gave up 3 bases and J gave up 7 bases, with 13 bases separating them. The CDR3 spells CASSLSGGDNSPLHF. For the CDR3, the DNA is TGTGCCAGCAGTTTGTCAGGCGGGGACAATTCACCCCTCCACTTT.

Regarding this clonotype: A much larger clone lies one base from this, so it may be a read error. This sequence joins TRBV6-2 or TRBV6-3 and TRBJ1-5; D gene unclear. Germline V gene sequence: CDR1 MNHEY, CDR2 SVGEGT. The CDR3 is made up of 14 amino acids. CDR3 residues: CASNDGVANQPRHF. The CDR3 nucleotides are TGTGCCAGCAATGACGGGGTGGCCAATCAGCCCCGGCATTTT.

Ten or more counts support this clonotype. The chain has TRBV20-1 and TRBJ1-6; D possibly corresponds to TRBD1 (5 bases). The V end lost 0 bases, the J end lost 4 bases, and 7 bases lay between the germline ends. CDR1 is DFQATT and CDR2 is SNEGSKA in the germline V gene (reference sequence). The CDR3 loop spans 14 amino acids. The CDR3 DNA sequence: TGCAGTGCTAGAGAGGGGACTTATAATTCACCCCTCCACTTT. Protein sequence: CSAREGTYNSPLHF.

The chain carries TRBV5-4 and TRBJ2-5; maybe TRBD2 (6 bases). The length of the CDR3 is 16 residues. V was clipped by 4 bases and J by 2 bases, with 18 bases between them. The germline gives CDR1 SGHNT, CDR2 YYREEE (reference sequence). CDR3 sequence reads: CASSLSNCGDQETQYF. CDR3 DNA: TGTGCCAGCAGCCTGAGTAACTGCGGGGATCAAGAGACCCAGTACTTC.

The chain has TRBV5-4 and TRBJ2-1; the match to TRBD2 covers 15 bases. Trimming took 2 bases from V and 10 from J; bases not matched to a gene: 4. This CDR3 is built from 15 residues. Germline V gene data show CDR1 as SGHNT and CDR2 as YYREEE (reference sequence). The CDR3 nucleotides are TGTGCCAGCAGCTTAGGACTAGCGGGGGGGTACGAGCAGTTCTTC. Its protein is CASSLGLAGGYEQFF.

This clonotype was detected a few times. CDR3 sequence reads: CASMGREQNEQFF. Here the CDR3 DNA reads TGTGCCAGCATGGGGAGGGAGCAAAATGAGCAGTTCTTC. V gene TRBV6-2 or TRBV6-3 combines with J gene TRBJ2-1, with 7 bases fitting TRBD2. The trim removed 7 bases at V and 7 bases at J, leaving 7 bases unmatched. Looked up from germline, CDR1 is MNHEY and CDR2 is SVGEGT. The CDR3 has 13 residues.

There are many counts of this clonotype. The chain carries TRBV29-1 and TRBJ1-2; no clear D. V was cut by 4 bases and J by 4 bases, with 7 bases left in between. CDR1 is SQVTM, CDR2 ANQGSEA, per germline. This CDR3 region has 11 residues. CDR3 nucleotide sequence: TGCAGCGTTGTTGGTGCCTATGGCTACACCTTC. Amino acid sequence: CSVVGAYGYTF.

CDR3 bases: TGTGCCAGCAGCCCTCAAGGTGCCGGGACAGGGACATACTCACCCCTCCACTTT. This sequence encodes CASSPQGAGTGTYSPLHF. The chain joins TRBV2 to TRBJ1-6; 9 bases are shared with TRBD1. Germline V gene data show CDR1 as SNHLY and CDR2 as FYNNEI. This CDR3 comprises 18 residues. V shed 6 bases, J shed 10 bases, and the junction held 19 bases outside the gene matches. The variable domain in full, completed from reference TRBV2 and TRBJ1-6, reads EPEVTQTPSHQVTQMGQEVILRCVPISNHLYFYWYRQILGQKVEFLVSFYNNEISEKSEIFDDQFSVERPDGSNFTLKIRSTKLEDSAMYFCASSPQGAGTGTYSPLHFGNGTRLTVT.

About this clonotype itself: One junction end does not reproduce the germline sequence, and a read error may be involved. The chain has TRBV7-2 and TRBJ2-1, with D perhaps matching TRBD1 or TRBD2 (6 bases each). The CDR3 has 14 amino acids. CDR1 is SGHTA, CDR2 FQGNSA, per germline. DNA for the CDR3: TGTGCTAGCAGATACACGGGTAGGGGGGATGAGCAGTTCTTC. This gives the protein CASRYTGRGDEQFF.

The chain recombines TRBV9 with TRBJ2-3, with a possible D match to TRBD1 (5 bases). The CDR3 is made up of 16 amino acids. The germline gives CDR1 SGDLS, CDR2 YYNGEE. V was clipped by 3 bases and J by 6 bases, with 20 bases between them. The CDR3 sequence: CASSAATGWKHDTQYF. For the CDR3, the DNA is TGTGCCAGCAGCGCAGCTACAGGCTGGAAACACGATACGCAGTATTTT.

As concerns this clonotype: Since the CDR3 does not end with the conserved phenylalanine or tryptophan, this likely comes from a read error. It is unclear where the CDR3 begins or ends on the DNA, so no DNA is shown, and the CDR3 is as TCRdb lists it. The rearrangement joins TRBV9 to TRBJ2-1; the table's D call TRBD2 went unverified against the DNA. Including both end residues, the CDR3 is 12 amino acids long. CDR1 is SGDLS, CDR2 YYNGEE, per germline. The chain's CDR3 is CASSVGGNGEFS.

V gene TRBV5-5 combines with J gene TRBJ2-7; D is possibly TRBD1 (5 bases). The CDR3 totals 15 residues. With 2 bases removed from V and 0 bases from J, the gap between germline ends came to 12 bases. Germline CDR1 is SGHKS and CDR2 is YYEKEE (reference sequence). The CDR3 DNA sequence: TGTGCCAGCAGCTTAAATACAGGTCCCTCCTACGAGCAGTACTTC. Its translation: CASSLNTGPSYEQYF.

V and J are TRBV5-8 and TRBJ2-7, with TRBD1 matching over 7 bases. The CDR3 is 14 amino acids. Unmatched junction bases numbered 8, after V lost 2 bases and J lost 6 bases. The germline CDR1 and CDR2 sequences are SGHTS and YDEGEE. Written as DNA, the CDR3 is TGTGCCAGCAGCTTACAGGGGAATGTCGCCGAGCAGTACTTC. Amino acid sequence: CASSLQGNVAEQYF. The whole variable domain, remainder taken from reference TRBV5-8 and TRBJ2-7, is EAGVTQSPTHLIKTRGQQATLRCSPISGHTSVYWYQQALGLGLQFLLWYDEGEERNRGNFPPRFSGRQFPNYSSELNVNALELEDSALYLCASSLQGNVAEQYFGPGTRLTVT.

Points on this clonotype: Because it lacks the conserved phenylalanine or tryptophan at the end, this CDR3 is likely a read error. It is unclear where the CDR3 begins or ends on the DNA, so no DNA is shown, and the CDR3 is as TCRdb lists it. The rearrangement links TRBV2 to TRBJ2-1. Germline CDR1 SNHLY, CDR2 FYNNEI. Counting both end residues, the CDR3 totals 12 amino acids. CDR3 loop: CASRPDWDGKSL.

CDR3 loop: CASSHGGPNLQETQYF. The DNA of the CDR3 is TGTGCCAGCAGTCACGGAGGACCCAACCTGCAAGAGACCCAGTACTTC. This rearrangement joins TRBV12-3 or TRBV12-4 to TRBJ2-5, with D perhaps matching TRBD2 (5 bases). There are 16 residues in the CDR3. Trimming took off 5 bases at V and 2 bases at J, with 18 bases between the two ends.

CDR3 coding DNA: TGTGCCAGCAGTGAACTAAGGAATGAACCACTGTTTTTT. It specifies CASSELRNEPLFF. The chain recombines TRBV15 with TRBJ1-4; D not resolved. Germline V gene lookup returns CDR1 LNHNV and CDR2 YYDKDF (reference sequence). Between the trimmed V and J ends, which lost 10 bases and 13 bases, there was a span of 22 bases. This CDR3 is built from 13 residues.